This TCR beta chain was captured in a study of early T cells in non-severe SARS-CoV-2 infection. Study context: Unpaired chains resulted from sequencing bulk RNA of unsorted whole blood. Whole-study results and caveats: Lookups in VDJdb leaned toward anti-spike CD8 responses and missed private and CD4 specificities.

Using its own MiXCR run on the 5' RACE reads, TCRdb lists one record per CDR3 protein. The sample includes 40,000 to 65,000 distinct CDR3 sequences, around 8% of them seen just once. This clonotype was seen at least ten times. Antigen unknown. Germline-derived CDR1 and CDR2 are SGHTS and YDEGEE. The CDR3 runs to 13 residues. V was trimmed by 5 bases and J by 3 bases, leaving 6 bases between them. What was sequenced was whole blood. The clonotype was recovered from an adult who was a healthcare worker with PCR-confirmed SARS-CoV-2 infection or an uninfected control (not recorded which). V gene TRBV5-8 combines with J gene TRBJ2-6; D not resolved. The CDR3 spells CASRSRGANVLTF. In nucleotides, the CDR3 is TGTGCCAGCAGGTCCCGTGGGGCCAACGTCCTGACTTTC.